The present TCR beta chain was sequenced within a study of human T cells and chemical hapten exposure. This clonotype was observed a handful of times. This CDR3 region has 16 residues. Germline CDR1 LGHDT, CDR2 YNNKEL (reference sequence). V lost 1 base, J lost 2 bases, and 14 bases lay in between. Time point meaning: patch test 2, 6 weeks after DPC sensitization. Stated treatment: therapeutic diphenylcyclopropenone sensitization with weekly scalp DPC. Using its own MiXCR run on the RACE reads, TCRdb lists one record per CDR3 protein. The sample yields tens of thousands of distinct CDR3 sequences, approximately 10% seen once.

The sample consisted of whole blood, taken in connection with sensitization to the hapten diphenylcyclopropenone (DPC). The TCR comes from a man aged 25-45 years with alopecia areata. Some clones in this sample may be carry-over from other donors' samples. The chain uses TRBV3-1 and TRBJ2-5; a weak D match, TRBD2 (6 bases). Here the CDR3 reads CASSQGRRGGQETQYF. CDR3 nucleotides: TGTGCCAGCAGCCAAGGCCGGAGGGGAGGACAAGAGACCCAGTACTTC.